A selection of T cell receptor beta chains follows, all from one sample in a study of cytomegalovirus exposure and HLA in healthy donors. The data were produced by immunoSEQ multiplex PCR, yet TCRdb's version contains in-frame clones alone and is incomplete. The sample records about 110,000 clones, more than 75% being singletons. Material for sequencing was PBMCs. The receptors were sampled from a woman aged 50 to 60 in good health and CMV-seropositive. The CDR3 runs from the conserved cysteine through the conserved F or W. The D gene is left open where the match is weak. Rows may omit the clone size; those that give it use once, few, many or a size class.

j_call clone_size v_call d_call cdr3_aa cdr3_nt
TRBJ1-2 NA TRBV10-3 NA CAISTREGGYGYTF TGTGCCATCAGCACGAGGGAGGGTGGCTATGGCTACACCTTC
TRBJ1-2 NA TRBV30 NA CAWSWSQDHPNYGYTF TGTGCCTGGAGTTGGTCCCAGGATCACCCTAACTATGGCTACACCTTC
TRBJ1-3 NA TRBV5-1 NA CASSSNSGNTIYF TGCGCCAGCAGCTCTAACTCTGGAAACACCATATATTTT
TRBJ1-2 once TRBV9 NA CASSVEENLGGYGYTF TGTGCCAGCAGCGTAGAAGAGAACTTGGGGGGCTATGGCTACACCTTC
TRBJ1-1 NA TRBV9 NA CASGRGLDTEAFF TGTGCCAGCGGTCGGGGTCTGGACACTGAAGCTTTCTTT
TRBJ1-4 NA TRBV9 NA CASSVAAGRDEKLFF TGTGCCAGCAGCGTAGCTGCGGGGCGCGATGAAAAACTGTTTTTT
TRBJ1-1 NA TRBV7-3 TRBD1 CASSRQGNTEAFF TGTGCCAGCAGCAGACAGGGGAACACTGAAGCTTTCTTT
TRBJ2-7 NA TRBV19 NA CASSILGGAPSYEQYF TGTGCCAGTAGTATATTGGGAGGAGCGCCTTCCTACGAGCAGTACTTC
TRBJ2-2 few TRBV27 NA CASSSSTGELFF TGTGCCAGCAGTTCCTCCACCGGGGAGCTGTTTTTT
TRBJ2-7 NA TRBV5-6 NA CASSFGWAGTYEQYF TGTGCCAGCAGCTTCGGTTGGGCGGGGACCTACGAGCAGTACTTC
TRBJ2-5 NA TRBV19 TRBD1 CASSSRTGGLRETQYF TGTGCCAGTAGTTCTAGAACAGGGGGCCTCAGAGAGACCCAGTACTTC
TRBJ1-4 many TRBV19 TRBD1 CASSTYRGQSEKLFF TGTGCCAGTAGTACTTACAGGGGGCAAAGTGAAAAACTGTTTTTT
TRBJ2-7 few TRBV2 NA CASLSRLSYEQYF TGTGCCAGCTTGAGCAGACTCTCCTACGAGCAGTACTTC
TRBJ1-2 NA TRBV28 NA CASSARQYGYTF TGTGCCAGCAGTGCCAGACAGTATGGCTACACCTTC
TRBJ2-5 once TRBV7-9 NA CASSLNGWGQEETQYF TGTGCCAGCAGCTTAAATGGATGGGGACAAGAAGAGACCCAGTACTTC
TRBJ2-2 NA TRBV15 TRBD2 CATTRTRTMNTGELFF TGTGCCACCACCCGGACTAGAACAATGAACACCGGGGAGCTGTTTTTT
TRBJ1-1 few TRBV6-1 TRBD1 CASSVMDRVEAFF TGTGCCAGCAGTGTAATGGACAGGGTTGAAGCTTTCTTT
TRBJ2-7 NA TRBV2 NA CASTLDNYEQYF TGTGCCAGCACCCTTGACAACTACGAGCAGTACTTC
TRBJ1-1 few TRBV28 TRBD1 CASSPPGQAARADTEAFF TGTGCCAGCAGTCCCCCAGGACAGGCAGCGCGTGCTGACACTGAAGCTTTCTTT
TRBJ2-5 few TRBV30 NA CAWKRRVGTQYF TGTGCCTGGAAGAGGAGGGTTGGGACCCAGTACTTC
TRBJ2-1 few TRBV7-3 TRBD2 CASSPRGGRDGNNEQFF TGTGCCAGCAGCCCCCGCGGGGGAAGGGACGGTAACAATGAGCAGTTCTTC
TRBJ2-3 NA TRBV29-1 TRBD1 CSVDRDRLDTQYF TGCAGCGTAGACCGGGACAGGCTCGATACGCAGTATTTT
TRBJ1-3 NA TRBV7-9 NA CASSFADSRRNTIYF TGTGCCAGCAGCTTCGCCGACAGTCGGAGAAACACCATATATTTT
TRBJ2-1 few TRBV28 NA CASSVRGLGQFF TGTGCCAGCAGTGTCCGCGGGTTGGGTCAGTTCTTC
TRBJ2-7 NA TRBV27 TRBD1 CASSKGQGAYEQYF TGTGCCAGCAGTAAGGGGCAGGGGGCATACGAGCAGTACTTC
TRBJ1-5 NA TRBV28 NA CASSPLIHQPQHF TGTGCCAGCAGTCCCCTCATACACCAGCCCCAGCATTTT
TRBJ1-1 NA TRBV6-1 NA CASSEARSRNTEAFF TGTGCCAGCAGTGAAGCTCGCTCGCGGAACACTGAAGCTTTCTTT
TRBJ1-1 NA TRBV6-6 NA CASRTQGRGTEAFF TGTGCCAGCAGGACGCAGGGGAGAGGAACTGAAGCTTTCTTT
TRBJ2-4 NA TRBV7-2 TRBD1 CASSLGQGAGYIQYF TGTGCCAGCAGCTTAGGACAGGGGGCTGGATACATTCAGTACTTC
TRBJ2-2 NA TRBV7-2 TRBD2 CASSPSSGGAGELFF TGTGCCAGCAGCCCCTCTAGCGGGGGGGCCGGGGAGCTGTTTTTT
TRBJ1-1 few TRBV11-2 NA CASTATFRPNTEAFF TGTGCCAGCACCGCGACGTTCAGGCCGAACACTGAAGCTTTCTTT
TRBJ1-1 NA TRBV11-2 NA CASSSMGGLGTEAFF TGTGCCAGCAGCTCAATGGGGGGTTTGGGCACTGAAGCTTTCTTT
TRBJ1-2 few TRBV7-9 NA CASSFTQGSLGGYTF TGTGCCAGCAGCTTTACTCAGGGAAGCCTGGGTGGCTACACCTTC
TRBJ1-3 once TRBV5-1 TRBD1 CASSLGTGTVGNTIYF TGCGCCAGCAGCTTGGGTACTGGGACAGTGGGAAACACCATATATTTT
TRBJ2-1 NA TRBV4-2 NA CASSQDGGGQSSYNEQFF TGTGCCAGCAGCCAAGATGGGGGGGGCCAAAGCTCCTACAATGAGCAGTTCTTC
TRBJ1-2 NA TRBV30 NA CAWTGSGVYGYTF TGTGCCTGGACTGGTTCAGGGGTCTATGGCTACACCTTC
TRBJ2-4 NA TRBV10-3 NA CAISESTGSWNIQYF TGTGCCATCAGTGAGTCGACCGGGTCGTGGAACATTCAGTACTTC
TRBJ2-7 NA TRBV19 TRBD1 CASSSLGTGSYEQYF TGTGCCAGTAGTTCCTTAGGGACAGGGAGTTACGAGCAGTACTTC
TRBJ2-5 once TRBV18 NA CASSPLSHSPETQYF TGTGCCAGCTCACCGCTATCTCACAGCCCAGAGACCCAGTACTTC
TRBJ2-5 once TRBV6-4 TRBD2 CASSEPGGGRNSGGETQYF TGTGCCAGCAGTGAGCCCGGGGGGGGGCGAAATAGCGGTGGGGAGACCCAGTACTTC
TRBJ2-1 NA TRBV7-2 TRBD2 CASSRLTSGGSYNEQFF TGTGCCAGCAGCCGTTTGACTAGCGGGGGGTCCTACAATGAGCAGTTCTTC
TRBJ2-1 NA TRBV18 TRBD1 CASSPIDRAPENNEQFF TGTGCCAGCTCACCAATCGACAGGGCTCCGGAGAACAATGAGCAGTTCTTC
TRBJ2-2 NA TRBV7-7 TRBD2 CASSSASGGNTGELFF TGTGCTAGCAGCTCAGCTAGCGGGGGGAACACCGGGGAGCTGTTTTTT
TRBJ1-1 once TRBV11-3 TRBD1 CASSDKGQGNTEAFF TGTGCCAGCAGTGATAAGGGACAGGGGAACACTGAAGCTTTCTTT
TRBJ2-3 NA TRBV11-2 TRBD1 CASSNKFRGDTQYF TGTGCCAGCAGCAACAAGTTCAGGGGGGATACGCAGTATTTT
TRBJ2-7 NA TRBV27 NA CANSLVRGQGLRQPSGTSEQYF TGTGCCAACAGTTTAGTCAGAGGGCAGGGGCTGCGCCAGCCGAGCGGCACGAGCGAGCAGTACTTC
TRBJ2-1 NA TRBV7-8 TRBD2 CASSLWAGGPHNEQFF TGTGCCAGCAGCTTATGGGCGGGGGGGCCCCACAATGAGCAGTTCTTC
TRBJ1-6 NA TRBV18 TRBD1 CASSQQGDYNSPLHF TGTGCCAGCTCGCAACAGGGGGACTATAATTCACCCCTCCACTTT